The 23 T cell receptor beta chains presented below share a single source sample, sequenced in a study of blood T cell repertoires in COVID-19. Clones were read by immunoSEQ multiplex PCR, and TCRdb kept only the in-frame ones, dropping some. Here the sample spans 160,000 or so clones, roughly 87% being singletons. Sequenced: peripheral blood. These receptors came from a woman in her 50s with acute or convalescent COVID-19.

The J gene is TRBJ1-5, the V gene TRBV15; TRBD1 is a possible D gene (5 bases). V lost 0 bases, J lost 6 bases, and 12 bases lay in between. The CDR3 is made up of 15 amino acids. Germline V gene data show CDR1 as LNHNV and CDR2 as YYDKDF (reference sequence). The CDR3 DNA is TGTGCCACCAGCAGAGATATTCAGGGCCGTCAGCCCCAGCATTTT. Amino acids: CATSRDIQGRQPQHF. Together with reference TRBV15 and TRBJ1-5, the CDR3 gives the full variable domain: DAMVIQNPRYQVTQFGKPVTLSCSQTLNHNVMYWYQQKSSQAPKLLFHYYDKDFNNEADTPDNFQSRRPNTSFCFLDIRSPGLGDTAMYLCATSRDIQGRQPQHFGDGTRLSIL.

The chain carries TRBV29-1 and TRBJ2-1; 7 bases fit TRBD2. The germline CDR1 and CDR2 sequences are SQVTM and ANQGSEA. CDR3 size: 16 residues. V trimming: 3 bases; J trimming: 5 bases; junction bases outside the gene matches: 13. In DNA, the CDR3 is TGCAGCGTTGAGGCCCCGAGCGGGGAACCTAACAATGAGCAGTTCTTC. Amino acid sequence: CSVEAPSGEPNNEQFF.

The J gene is TRBJ1-2, the V gene TRBV7-2, with 7 positions matching TRBD1. Germline CDR1 SGHTA, CDR2 FQGNSA. CDR3 length equals 13 residues. V gave up 5 bases and J gave up 5 bases; unmatched junction bases: 5. CDR3 region: CASSPTQGYGYTF. The CDR3 DNA reads TGTGCCAGCAGCCCCACACAGGGGTATGGCTACACCTTC.

This chain links TRBV7-9 with TRBJ2-5; no clear D gene. V lost 1 base and J lost 2, with 11 bases in between. The CDR3 length is 15 residues. Germline V gene sequence: CDR1 SEHNR, CDR2 FQNEAQ (reference sequence). CDR3 amino acids: CASSLGIASQETQYF. The CDR3 region has the DNA TGTGCCAGCAGCTTAGGAATAGCCTCACAAGAGACCCAGTACTTC.

As DNA, the CDR3 is TGTGCCAGCAGCTTGTTTGTAGCGGGGGGACGGGAGCTGTTTTTT. Protein product: CASSLFVAGGRELFF. V gene TRBV5-4 combines with J gene TRBJ2-2; 10 bases line up with TRBD2. CDR3 length: 15 residues. The ends lost 1 base at V and 9 bases at J; junction bases unmatched: 6. Germline CDR1 reads SGHNT; CDR2 reads YYREEE (reference sequence). Using reference TRBV5-4 and TRBJ2-2 for the parts outside the CDR3, the full variable domain is ETGVTQSPTHLIKTRGQQVTLRCSSQSGHNTVSWYQQALGQGPQFIFQYYREEENGRGNFPPRFSGLQFPNYSSELNVNALELDDSALYLCASSLFVAGGRELFFGEGSRLTVL.

The chain couples TRBV20-1 to TRBJ2-1, with 9 positions matching TRBD2. J was trimmed by 7 bases and V by 3 bases; bases with no gene match: 7. Germline V gives CDR1 DFQATT, CDR2 SNEGSKA (reference sequence). The CDR3 has 14 residues. The CDR3 reads CSASPAGGLNEQFF. CDR3 nucleotide sequence: TGCAGTGCTAGTCCCGCGGGGGGGCTTAATGAGCAGTTCTTC.

J is TRBJ1-2 and V is TRBV7-2; tentative D call: TRBD1 (6 bases). The germline V gene has CDR1 SGHTA and CDR2 FQGNSA. Trimming removed 5 bases at V and 7 bases at J, with 17 bases between. The CDR3 contains 14 residues. The CDR3 here is CASSPEQGSGGYTF. The CDR3 bases are TGTGCCAGCAGCCCAGAACAGGGTTCGGGTGGCTACACCTTC.

CDR3 amino acids: CASSIDRTFDEQFF. Here the CDR3 DNA reads TGTGCCAGTAGTATAGATCGTACTTTTGATGAGCAGTTCTTC. The chain uses TRBV19 and TRBJ2-1; D is uncertain. The ends were cut back, 0 bases at V and 8 bases at J, with 11 bases in the middle. The CDR3 spans 14 residues. The germline CDR1 and CDR2 sequences are LNHDA and SQIVND (reference sequence).

The chain has TRBV19 and TRBJ1-3; 8 nucleotides align to TRBD1. Germline CDR1 and CDR2: LNHDA and SQIVND (reference sequence). Trimming removed 2 bases from V and 7 bases from J; junction bases left unmatched: 10. CDR3 length equals 16 residues. CDR3 nucleotide sequence: TGTGCCAGTAGTATAATTCAGACAGGGGACTGGAACACCATATATTTT. Protein product: CASSIIQTGDWNTIYF.

This chain uses TRBV30 with TRBJ2-2, with D possibly being TRBD2 (5 bases). Germline V gene data show CDR1 as GTSNPN and CDR2 as SVGIG (reference sequence). The CDR3 length is 13 residues. V lost 1 base and J lost 7, with 10 bases in between. The CDR3 bases are TGTGCCTGGAGTGCCGCGAGGGTCGGGGAGCTGTTTTTT. This encodes CAWSAARVGELFF.

V is TRBV19 and J is TRBJ1-6; D is possibly TRBD1 (5 bases). Trimming stripped 7 bases from V and 10 bases from J, with 17 bases between. CDR1 and CDR2 from the germline V gene are LNHDA and SQIVND (reference sequence). The CDR3 extends over 14 amino acids. CDR3 region: CASTPKEGRSPLHF. The CDR3, as DNA: TGTGCCAGTACCCCCAAGGAGGGGCGGTCACCCCTCCACTTT.

The J gene is TRBJ2-1, the V gene TRBV6-5; possibly TRBD1 for D (6 bases). With 6 bases removed from V and 5 bases from J, the gap between germline ends came to 8 bases. The length of the CDR3 is 12 residues. Germline V gene data show CDR1 as MNHEY and CDR2 as SVGAGI. CDR3 in DNA: TGTGCCAGCAGCAGGGGTAACAATGAGCAGTTCTTC. It specifies CASSRGNNEQFF.

The chain employs TRBV3-1 (or the pseudogene TRBV3-2) and TRBJ2-7; D gene uncertain. The CDR3 has 14 residues. The germline gives CDR1 LGHDT, CDR2 YNNKEL (reference sequence). V shed 4 bases and J shed 3 bases, with 13 bases lying between them. The CDR3 DNA sequence: TGTGCCAGCAGCCCGGGTCTTAGAGACTACGAGCAGTACTTC. This encodes CASSPGLRDYEQYF.

There are a few counts of this clone. The CDR3 nucleotides are TGTGCCAGCAGCCCAGGACAGGGGTTGGCCGGGGAGCTGTTTTTT. Translated, it gives CASSPGQGLAGELFF. The chain has TRBV11-3 and TRBJ2-2, with 9 bases matching TRBD1. Germline V gives CDR1 SGHNT, CDR2 YENEEA. V was pared by 5 bases and J by 6 bases, with 7 bases of the junction left unmatched. The CDR3 has 15 amino acids. The full variable domain, completed using reference TRBV11-3 and TRBJ2-2, is EAGVVQSPRYKIIEKKQPVAFWCNPISGHNTLYWYLQNLGQGPELLIRYENEEAVDDSQLPKDRFSAERLKGVDSTLKIQPAELGDSAVYLCASSPGQGLAGELFFGEGSRLTVL.

This rearrangement joins TRBV6-2 or TRBV6-3 to TRBJ2-5, with D perhaps TRBD1 (5 bases). The CDR3 covers 16 residues. V was shortened by 2 bases and J by 5 bases, with 18 bases between the two germline ends. Per the germline V gene, CDR1 is MNHEY and CDR2 is SVGEGT. This chain's CDR3 is CASSYGRQTIGETQYF. The DNA for the CDR3 is TGTGCCAGCAGTTACGGCAGACAGACGATCGGGGAGACCCAGTACTTC.

V and J are TRBV5-3 and TRBJ2-1; the D is unclear. TRBV5-3 is sorted into the ORF group, with uncertain function. This CDR3 region has 16 residues. The V end lost 0 bases, the J end lost 0 bases, and 10 bases lay between the germline ends. CDR3 DNA sequence: TGTGCCAGAAGCTTGGGCGGTACCAGCTCCTACAATGAGCAGTTCTTC. This sequence encodes CARSLGGTSSYNEQFF.

The gene calls are TRBV18 and TRBJ1-6; D is perhaps TRBD1 (6 bases). Germline-derived CDR1 and CDR2 are KGHSH and LQKENI. The V gene lost 2 bases and the J gene lost 10 bases, with 15 bases spanning the gap. The CDR3 length is 15 residues. This CDR3 reads CASSPSPGERSPLHF. The CDR3 DNA follows: TGTGCCAGCTCACCATCCCCAGGGGAAAGGTCACCCCTCCACTTT.

There are a few counts of this clone. The rearrangement links TRBV4-3 to TRBJ2-6, with D perhaps matching TRBD1 (5 bases). The CDR3 spans 16 residues. Between the trimmed V and J ends, which lost 0 bases and 0 bases, there was a span of 6 bases. Germline V gives CDR1 LGHNA, CDR2 YSLEER. The CDR3 protein is CASSQEGASGANVLTF. For the CDR3, the DNA is TGCGCCAGCAGCCAAGAAGGGGCCTCTGGGGCCAACGTCCTGACTTTC.

This clone has a single count. CDR3 protein: CASSPSLAELYEQYF. The CDR3 DNA follows: TGTGCCAGCTCACCGAGTCTAGCGGAACTCTACGAGCAGTACTTC. This chain uses TRBV18 with TRBJ2-7; 7 bases are shared with TRBD2. Trimming took 3 bases from V and 3 from J; bases not matched to a gene: 8. The CDR3 covers 15 residues. Germline lookup yields CDR1 KGHSH and CDR2 LQKENI.

V gene TRBV27 combines with J gene TRBJ1-4; TRBD1 might be the D (6 bases). Germline CDR1 MNHEY, CDR2 SMNVEV (reference sequence). The ends were cut back, 4 bases at V and 7 bases at J, with 13 bases in the middle. The CDR3 is 14 amino acids. CDR3 nucleotides: TGTGCCAGCAGTTCCCACAGGGAAGGTGAAAAACTGTTTTTT. This sequence encodes CASSSHREGEKLFF.

The gene calls are TRBV5-5 and TRBJ2-3; 10 nucleotides line up with TRBD2. V dropped 4 bases and J dropped 3; count of bases not matched to a gene: 2. The CDR3 has 14 amino acids. CDR1 is SGHKS and CDR2 is YYEKEE in the germline V gene (reference sequence). This CDR3 is CASSPAGGTDTQYF. In nucleotides, the CDR3 is TGTGCCAGCAGCCCAGCGGGAGGGACAGATACGCAGTATTTT. Looking up the rest from reference TRBV5-5 and TRBJ2-3 gives the full variable domain: DAGVTQSPTHLIKTRGQQVTLRCSPISGHKSVSWYQQVLGQGPQFIFQYYEKEERGRGNFPDRFSARQFPNYSSELNVNALLLGDSALYLCASSPAGGTDTQYFGPGTRLTVL.

The chain has TRBV11-2 and TRBJ1-1; TRBD1 is a possible D gene (6 bases). The V end lost 1 base, the J end lost 6 bases, and 15 bases lay between the germline ends. Germline CDR1 reads SGHAT; CDR2 reads FQNNGV. CDR3 length: 15 amino acids. The CDR3: CASSLVGGAASEAFF. The CDR3 DNA reads as TGTGCCAGCAGCTTAGTAGGGGGGGCGGCTTCTGAAGCTTTCTTT.

This chain uses TRBV6-2 or TRBV6-3 with TRBJ2-3, with a weak D call TRBD2 (6 bases). Looked up from germline, CDR1 is MNHEY and CDR2 is SVGEGT. CDR3 length: 17 amino acids. V was shortened by 2 bases and J by 0 bases, with 15 bases between the two germline ends. CDR3 in amino acids: CASSYPHAGTSTDTQYF. The CDR3 DNA follows: TGTGCCAGCAGTTACCCTCACGCGGGGACTAGCACAGATACGCAGTATTTT.